The rows below give T cell receptor beta chains drawn from one sample of a study of T cell responses to AZD1222 COVID-19 vaccine. The repertoire was sequenced with immunoSEQ multiplex PCR; TCRdb's copy has only in-frame clones and lacks some. The sample consists of 150,000 to 200,000 clones, about 90% of them appearing once. The source material was peripheral blood, sampled 28 days after the second dose of the MenACWY control vaccine. The receptors were gathered from an adult who received the MenACWY meningococcal vaccine as a control. The CDR3 runs from the conserved cysteine through the conserved F or W. Each record gives: J gene, clone size, V gene, D gene, CDR3 protein, CDR3 DNA. D genes are given only for firm matches. Part of the rows lack a size; the others show once, few, many or a class for expanded clones.

J gene: TRBJ2-7
clone size: .
V gene: TRBV11-2
D gene: TRBD2
CDR3 protein: CASSLAPRGGASF
CDR3 DNA: TGTGCCAGCAGCTTAGCCCCGCGGGGGGGTGCTAGCTTC

J gene: TRBJ1-2
clone size: .
V gene: TRBV10-1
D gene: .
CDR3 protein: CASSESGFNYGYTF
CDR3 DNA: TGCGCCAGCAGTGAGTCGGGCTTTAACTATGGCTACACCTTC

J gene: TRBJ1-1
clone size: .
V gene: TRBV12-2
D gene: .
CDR3 protein: CASRSKGIRRPMNTEAFF
CDR3 DNA: TGTGCAAGTCGCTCAAAGGGTATTAGACGGCCCATGAACACTGAAGCTTTCTTT

J gene: TRBJ2-7
clone size: .
V gene: TRBV5-1
D gene: TRBD1
CDR3 protein: CASSIRQGSSYEQYF
CDR3 DNA: TGCGCCAGCAGCATTCGACAGGGAAGCTCCTACGAGCAGTACTTC

J gene: TRBJ1-3
clone size: few
V gene: TRBV19
D gene: .
CDR3 protein: CASSFTDSSGNTIYF
CDR3 DNA: TGTGCCAGTAGCTTCACAGACAGCTCTGGAAACACCATATATTTT

J gene: TRBJ2-1
clone size: .
V gene: TRBV6-6
D gene: TRBD2
CDR3 protein: CASSLLWTSGTYNEQFF
CDR3 DNA: TGTGCCAGCAGTCTCCTATGGACTAGCGGAACCTACAATGAGCAGTTCTTC

J gene: TRBJ1-5
clone size: few
V gene: TRBV24-1
D gene: .
CDR3 protein: CATSLGHAQGQPQHF
CDR3 DNA: TGTGCCACCAGTTTAGGACACGCTCAGGGTCAGCCCCAGCATTTT

J gene: TRBJ2-1
clone size: .
V gene: TRBV7-9
D gene: TRBD1
CDR3 protein: CASIWGQGGEQFF
CDR3 DNA: TGTGCCAGCATCTGGGGACAGGGCGGTGAGCAGTTCTTC

J gene: TRBJ2-7
clone size: .
V gene: TRBV9
D gene: TRBD2
CDR3 protein: CASSVGRAGAYEQYF
CDR3 DNA: TGTGCCAGCAGCGTAGGTCGAGCGGGAGCCTACGAGCAGTACTTC

J gene: TRBJ1-2
clone size: .
V gene: TRBV7-8
D gene: TRBD1
CDR3 protein: CASSMGQGDYYGYTF
CDR3 DNA: TGTGCCAGCAGTATGGGACAGGGGGATTACTATGGCTACACCTTC

J gene: TRBJ1-2
clone size: .
V gene: TRBV28
D gene: .
CDR3 protein: CASSFGVVAIHGYTF
CDR3 DNA: TGTGCCAGCAGTTTCGGGGTTGTCGCCATCCATGGCTACACCTTC

J gene: TRBJ1-2
clone size: once
V gene: TRBV24-1
D gene: TRBD1
CDR3 protein: CATSDPNGGDRGRANYGYTF
CDR3 DNA: TGTGCCACCAGTGACCCCAACGGAGGGGACAGGGGGAGAGCTAACTATGGCTACACCTTC

J gene: TRBJ1-5
clone size: few
V gene: TRBV7-2
D gene: .
CDR3 protein: CASSLDGQPQHF
CDR3 DNA: TGTGCCAGCAGCTTAGATGGGCAGCCCCAGCATTTT

J gene: TRBJ2-7
clone size: .
V gene: TRBV25-1
D gene: .
CDR3 protein: CASSEFYEQYF
CDR3 DNA: TGTGCCAGCAGTGAATTTTACGAGCAGTACTTC

J gene: TRBJ1-1
clone size: .
V gene: TRBV5-4
D gene: .
CDR3 protein: CASSSAPAPGNTEAFF
CDR3 DNA: TGTGCCAGCAGCTCGGCACCGGCGCCTGGGAACACTGAAGCTTTCTTT

J gene: TRBJ2-2
clone size: .
V gene: TRBV7-2
D gene: TRBD1
CDR3 protein: CASSSAGGSNTGELFF
CDR3 DNA: TGTGCCAGCAGCTCGGCAGGGGGTTCGAACACCGGGGAGCTGTTTTTT

J gene: TRBJ2-7
clone size: .
V gene: TRBV28
D gene: .
CDR3 protein: CASSLGSRTTYEQYF
CDR3 DNA: TGTGCCAGCAGTTTAGGCTCTCGGACTACCTACGAGCAGTACTTC

J gene: TRBJ1-5
clone size: .
V gene: TRBV21-1
D gene: .
CDR3 protein: CASSTSPTGALNQPQHF
CDR3 DNA: TGTGCCAGCAGCACTTCGCCAACAGGGGCACTCAATCAGCCCCAGCATTTT

J gene: TRBJ2-7
clone size: once
V gene: TRBV5-1
D gene: .
CDR3 protein: CASSPEGYEQYF
CDR3 DNA: TGCGCCAGCAGCCCAGAGGGATACGAGCAGTACTTC

J gene: TRBJ1-2
clone size: .
V gene: TRBV27
D gene: .
CDR3 protein: CASSPLTANYGYTF
CDR3 DNA: TGTGCCAGCAGTCCTCTGACAGCTAACTATGGCTACACCTTC

J gene: TRBJ2-1
clone size: .
V gene: TRBV21-1
D gene: .
CDR3 protein: CAGSGTGQPYNEQFF
CDR3 DNA: TGTGCCGGCTCGGGTACGGGACAGCCCTACAATGAGCAGTTCTTC

J gene: TRBJ2-5
clone size: .
V gene: TRBV5-1
D gene: .
CDR3 protein: CASSLGDLGETQYF
CDR3 DNA: TGCGCCAGCAGCTTGGGGGACTTGGGAGAGACCCAGTACTTC

J gene: TRBJ2-2
clone size: .
V gene: TRBV24-1
D gene: TRBD1
CDR3 protein: CATSDPGQGATGELFF
CDR3 DNA: TGTGCCACCAGTGACCCCGGTCAGGGGGCGACCGGGGAGCTGTTTTTT

J gene: TRBJ2-6
clone size: few
V gene: TRBV6-6
D gene: TRBD1
CDR3 protein: CASSHPWVPGTGGAHGGANVLTF
CDR3 DNA: TGTGCCAGCAGTCATCCCTGGGTTCCCGGGACAGGGGGTGCCCACGGTGGGGCCAACGTCCTGACTTTC

J gene: TRBJ2-7
clone size: .
V gene: TRBV3-1/TRBV3-2
D gene: TRBD1
CDR3 protein: CASSQRTGTYEQYF
CDR3 DNA: TGTGCCAGCAGCCAACGGACAGGTACCTACGAGCAGTACTTC

J gene: TRBJ1-5
clone size: .
V gene: TRBV24-1
D gene: TRBD1
CDR3 protein: CATSFRGNQPQHF
CDR3 DNA: TGTGCCACCAGTTTCAGGGGGAATCAGCCCCAGCATTTT

J gene: TRBJ2-5
clone size: .
V gene: TRBV12-3/TRBV12-4
D gene: .
CDR3 protein: CASSSIEETQYF
CDR3 DNA: TGTGCCAGCAGTTCCATCGAAGAGACCCAGTACTTC

J gene: TRBJ1-5
clone size: .
V gene: TRBV28
D gene: .
CDR3 protein: CASSKGTISTQHF
CDR3 DNA: TGTGCCTCAAGTAAAGGGACTATCAGTACCCAGCATTTT

J gene: TRBJ2-2
clone size: .
V gene: TRBV7-3
D gene: TRBD1
CDR3 protein: CASSLGTGYTGELFF
CDR3 DNA: TGTGCCAGCAGCTTAGGGACAGGGTACACCGGGGAGCTGTTTTTT

J gene: TRBJ1-2
clone size: .
V gene: TRBV4-1
D gene: TRBD1
CDR3 protein: CASTSPGTVYGYTF
CDR3 DNA: TGCGCCAGCACAAGTCCCGGGACAGTCTATGGCTACACCTTC

J gene: TRBJ2-7
clone size: .
V gene: TRBV6-5
D gene: TRBD1
CDR3 protein: CASSYQGALPYEQYF
CDR3 DNA: TGTGCCAGCAGTTATCAGGGGGCGCTTCCCTACGAGCAGTACTTC

J gene: TRBJ2-7
clone size: .
V gene: TRBV4-2
D gene: .
CDR3 protein: CASSQALTYEQYF
CDR3 DNA: TGTGCCAGCAGCCAAGCCCTAACCTACGAGCAGTACTTC

J gene: TRBJ1-4
clone size: few
V gene: TRBV29-1
D gene: TRBD1
CDR3 protein: CSASPGGEKLFF
CDR3 DNA: TGCAGCGCCTCCCCAGGGGGCGAAAAACTGTTTTTT

J gene: TRBJ2-2
clone size: .
V gene: TRBV9
D gene: .
CDR3 protein: CASSFKLASNTGELFF
CDR3 DNA: TGTGCCAGCAGCTTCAAACTAGCATCGAACACCGGGGAGCTGTTTTTT

J gene: TRBJ1-6
clone size: .
V gene: TRBV5-6
D gene: .
CDR3 protein: CASSHPPVRAYNSPLHF
CDR3 DNA: TGTGCCAGCAGCCATCCCCCGGTTCGGGCCTATAATTCACCCCTCCACTTT

J gene: TRBJ1-2
clone size: .
V gene: TRBV20-1
D gene: TRBD1
CDR3 protein: CSASESQGEGYTF
CDR3 DNA: TGCAGTGCTAGTGAGAGCCAGGGGGAAGGCTACACCTTC

J gene: TRBJ2-7
clone size: once
V gene: TRBV7-2
D gene: .
CDR3 protein: CASSLAAEFAYEQYF
CDR3 DNA: TGTGCCAGCAGCTTAGCCGCGGAGTTCGCATACGAGCAGTACTTC

J gene: TRBJ1-6
clone size: .
V gene: TRBV7-2
D gene: .
CDR3 protein: CASSPGNSPLHF
CDR3 DNA: TGTGCCAGCAGCCCAGGGAATTCACCCCTCCACTTT

J gene: TRBJ2-5
clone size: .
V gene: TRBV10-3
D gene: .
CDR3 protein: CAISELLEAGAQYF
CDR3 DNA: TGTGCCATCAGTGAGCTTTTGGAGGCAGGGGCCCAGTACTTC

J gene: TRBJ1-5
clone size: .
V gene: TRBV28
D gene: .
CDR3 protein: CASSFTGLRGQPQHF
CDR3 DNA: TGTGCCAGCAGTTTTACGGGTTTGCGAGGTCAGCCCCAGCATTTT

J gene: TRBJ1-5
clone size: once
V gene: TRBV9
D gene: .
CDR3 protein: CASSVADFNQPQHF
CDR3 DNA: TGTGCCAGCAGCGTAGCTGACTTCAATCAGCCCCAGCATTTT

J gene: TRBJ1-4
clone size: once
V gene: TRBV7-6
D gene: .
CDR3 protein: CASSLYAGATNEKLFF
CDR3 DNA: TGTGCCAGCAGCTTATATGCAGGGGCAACTAATGAAAAACTGTTTTTT

J gene: TRBJ2-5
clone size: .
V gene: TRBV19
D gene: .
CDR3 protein: CASSSEIGTQYF
CDR3 DNA: TGTGCCAGTAGTTCTGAGATAGGGACCCAGTACTTC

J gene: TRBJ1-5
clone size: .
V gene: TRBV11-2
D gene: .
CDR3 protein: CASSGGGNNQPQHF
CDR3 DNA: TGTGCCAGCAGCGGAGGAGGGAACAATCAGCCCCAGCATTTT

J gene: TRBJ1-6
clone size: .
V gene: TRBV10-2
D gene: .
CDR3 protein: CASTPYSQEGSPLHF
CDR3 DNA: TGCGCCAGCACGCCGTACAGTCAAGAGGGTTCACCCCTCCACTTT

J gene: TRBJ2-1
clone size: .
V gene: TRBV7-2
D gene: .
CDR3 protein: CASSTPTRGEQFF
CDR3 DNA: TGTGCCAGCAGCACACCCACGAGGGGCGAGCAGTTCTTC

J gene: TRBJ1-5
clone size: .
V gene: TRBV6-2/TRBV6-3
D gene: .
CDR3 protein: CASSYNRGSSIGGSNQPQHF
CDR3 DNA: TGTGCCAGCAGTTATAATCGGGGCAGCTCCATAGGGGGGAGCAATCAGCCCCAGCATTTT

J gene: TRBJ2-7
clone size: .
V gene: TRBV5-6
D gene: .
CDR3 protein: CASSDLSGRYEQYF
CDR3 DNA: TGTGCCAGCAGCGATCTATCGGGACGGTACGAGCAGTACTTC

J gene: TRBJ2-7
clone size: once
V gene: TRBV5-1
D gene: .
CDR3 protein: CASSLVPRSQSLYEQYF
CDR3 DNA: TGCGCCAGCAGCTTGGTTCCGCGGTCGCAAAGCTTATACGAGCAGTACTTC

J gene: TRBJ2-7
clone size: .
V gene: TRBV11-2
D gene: TRBD2
CDR3 protein: CASSLVRLAGSYEQYF
CDR3 DNA: TGTGCCAGCAGCTTAGTCCGGCTAGCGGGATCCTACGAGCAGTACTTC

J gene: TRBJ2-1
clone size: .
V gene: TRBV24-1
D gene: .
CDR3 protein: CATSDMEPYNEQFF
CDR3 DNA: TGTGCCACCAGTGATATGGAACCCTACAATGAGCAGTTCTTC

J gene: TRBJ2-1
clone size: medium-sized
V gene: TRBV21-1
D gene: .
CDR3 protein: CASSRPAEQFF
CDR3 DNA: TGTGCCAGCTCGCGTCCTGCGGAGCAGTTCTTC

J gene: TRBJ1-5
clone size: .
V gene: TRBV7-8
D gene: .
CDR3 protein: CASSLEGGNGPQHF
CDR3 DNA: TGTGCCAGCAGCTTAGAAGGGGGTAATGGGCCCCAGCATTTT

J gene: TRBJ1-4
clone size: .
V gene: TRBV29-1
D gene: .
CDR3 protein: CSARAPEFNEKLFF
CDR3 DNA: TGCAGCGCCCGGGCCCCGGAATTTAATGAAAAACTGTTTTTT

J gene: TRBJ2-3
clone size: .
V gene: TRBV7-2
D gene: TRBD2
CDR3 protein: CASSTQIAGGTTDTQYF
CDR3 DNA: TGTGCCAGCAGCACACAAATAGCGGGAGGAACCACAGATACGCAGTATTTT